A single TCR beta chain is shown here with its context. Its antigen is as yet unknown. These data belong to a study of T-cell memory formation after mild COVID-19. Study information: Largely donor-specific sequence clusters came from a couple of donors. Notes on the study in general: Some clones that responded turned up in pre-infection memory, which suggests that cross-reactive memory joined in.

V lost 1 base and J 1 base, leaving 10 bases between the germline ends. There are 16 residues in the CDR3. CDR1 SEHNR and CDR2 FQNEAQ come from the germline V gene (reference sequence). Using its own MiXCR run on the 5' RACE reads, TCRdb lists one record per CDR3 protein. The profile covers some 130,000 distinct CDR3 sequences, with about 17% appearing a single time and 11% to 15% taken by the ten largest. This chain links TRBV7-9 with TRBJ2-2; D is uncertain. Sequencing was performed on PBMCs or a T cell subset sorted from them (not recorded which). The TCR sequence derives from an adult woman who had mild COVID-19 (a few samples of this study predate the infection). Cell type and time point are not known. The CDR3 is CASSLVPWENTGELFF. The CDR3 DNA reads TGTGCCAGCAGCTTAGTCCCTTGGGAGAACACCGGGGAGCTGTTTTTT.